These 25 T cell receptor beta chains were all obtained from the same sample, sequenced in a study of blood T cell repertoires in COVID-19 (dated by TCRdb to about 2020). The method was the immunoSEQ multiplex PCR assay. The table comes from immuneACCESS by way of TCRdb, which keeps in-frame sequences with V and J called. Part of the clones is missing from these tables; in studies checked, under half for an unresolved V gene and the rest for unknown reasons. The sample yields roughly 340,000 clones; roughly 90% were counted once. Together, the top ten hold less than 3.5% of the sample. The sample was peripheral blood. These receptors were collected from a woman younger than 45 with COVID-19, enrolled during active disease.

This clone showed up just once. V usage is TRBV19 and J usage is TRBJ2-5; TRBD2 agrees at 9 bases. The CDR3 runs 15 residues. After removal of 6 bases from V and 5 bases from J, the junction contained 10 bases not matched to a gene. Germline CDR1 is LNHDA and CDR2 is SQIVND (reference sequence). The DNA of the CDR3 is TGTGCCAGTAGGGAGCGGGGGGACTTGAGGGAGACCCAGTACTTC. This translates into CASRERGDLRETQYF.

The gene calls are TRBV2 and TRBJ2-1, with 9 bases identical to TRBD1. The CDR3 loop spans 12 amino acids. CDR1 is SNHLY and CDR2 is FYNNEI in the germline V gene. The V gene end was trimmed by 8 bases and the J gene end by 9 bases; junction bases not matched to a gene: 5. This chain's CDR3 is CASPGQGREQFF. The CDR3 nucleotides are TGTGCCAGCCCGGGACAGGGACGTGAGCAGTTCTTC.

This chain joins TRBV3-1 (or the pseudogene TRBV3-2) and TRBJ2-5; 12 bases line up with TRBD2. Germline CDR1 and CDR2: LGHDT and YNNKEL (reference sequence). The trim removed 0 bases at V and 1 base at J, leaving 3 bases unmatched. The CDR3 consists of 17 residues. The CDR3 nucleotides are TGTGCCAGCAGCCAAGACACGACTAGCGGGAGCCAAGAGACCCAGTACTTC. Translating it yields CASSQDTTSGSQETQYF.

Here the CDR3 DNA reads TGTGCCAGCAGTGAACTCGCGGGGGGGAACAATGAGCAGTTCTTC. Encoded protein: CASSELAGGNNEQFF. The rearrangement joins TRBV6-1 to TRBJ2-1; 9 nucleotides line up with TRBD2. Germline V gives CDR1 MNHNS, CDR2 SASEGT. V gave up 2 bases and J gave up 5 bases; unmatched junction bases: 4. This CDR3 comprises 15 residues.

The chain uses TRBV5-1 and TRBJ2-6; unclear D gene. Germline CDR1 reads SGHRS; CDR2 reads YFSETQ. The V end lost 5 bases, the J end lost 0 bases, and 9 bases lay between the germline ends. This CDR3 has 15 amino acids. The CDR3 loop is CASSYYSSGANVLTF. Here the CDR3 DNA reads TGCGCCAGCAGTTATTACAGCTCTGGGGCCAACGTCCTGACTTTC.

The gene calls are TRBV4-3 and TRBJ2-1; D perhaps matches TRBD2 (5 bases). The V and J ends lost 4 bases and 0 bases respectively, with 13 bases between them. This CDR3 is built from 16 residues. CDR1 LGHNA and CDR2 YSLEER come from the germline V gene. The CDR3 nucleotides read TGCGCCAGCAGCCGAACCAAGCGGAGCTCCTACAATGAGCAGTTCTTC. It codes for CASSRTKRSSYNEQFF.

The V gene is TRBV19, the J gene TRBJ1-3, with D hard to call. V lost 2 bases, J lost 1 base, and 9 bases lay in between. This CDR3 is built from 15 residues. The germline gives CDR1 LNHDA, CDR2 SQIVND (reference sequence). The CDR3 sequence is CASSISLVSGNTIYF. The CDR3 bases are TGTGCCAGTAGTATAAGCCTCGTATCTGGAAACACCATATATTTT. Filled out from reference TRBV19 and TRBJ1-3, the complete variable domain reads DGGITQSPKYLFRKEGQNVTLSCEQNLNHDAMYWYRQDPGQGLRLIYYSQIVNDFQKGDIAEGYSVSREKKESFPLTVTSAQKNPTAFYLCASSISLVSGNTIYFGEGSWLTVV.

This clone was picked up one time. The chain employs TRBV28 and TRBJ1-1; perhaps TRBD1 as D (6 bases). This CDR3 is 15 amino acids long. Germline CDR1 MDHEN, CDR2 SYDVKM. V shed 5 bases and J shed 6 bases, with 19 bases lying between them. The CDR3 nucleotides read TGTGCCAGCAGTCCCCCGGACAGAGTTTTATCTGAAGCTTTCTTT. Protein product: CASSPPDRVLSEAFF.

V usage is TRBV4-1 and J usage is TRBJ1-6; D might be TRBD1 (6 bases). V was cut by 4 bases and J by 7 bases, with 14 bases left in between. The germline V gene has CDR1 MGHRA and CDR2 YSYEKL. The CDR3 extends over 15 amino acids. This CDR3 reads CASSPGSGQNSPLHF. The DNA of the CDR3 is TGCGCCAGCAGCCCAGGATCGGGACAAAATTCACCCCTCCACTTT.

This chain connects TRBV7-8 to TRBJ1-4, with D maybe TRBD1 (5 bases). Trimming removed 5 bases at V and 3 bases at J, with 16 bases between. This CDR3 spans 16 amino acids. CDR1 SGHVS and CDR2 FQNEAQ come from the germline V gene. CDR3 nucleotide sequence: TGTGCCAGCAGCCCCCGACGACAGACCTCTAATGAAAAACTGTTTTTT. It codes for CASSPRRQTSNEKLFF.

V and J are TRBV27 and TRBJ1-6; D is possibly TRBD1 (5 bases). V gave up 5 bases and J gave up 12 bases, with 20 bases separating them. This CDR3 spans 15 amino acids. CDR1 and CDR2 (germline): MNHEY, SMNVEV (reference sequence). CDR3 coding DNA: TGTGCCAGCAGTCTCCAATTCGGGGGGACGGGACCCCTCCACTTT. Amino acid sequence: CASSLQFGGTGPLHF.

The rearrangement links TRBV6-5 to TRBJ1-1; D gene ambiguous. This CDR3 has 13 amino acids. The germline V and J ends were trimmed by 6 bases and 2 bases, with 10 bases remaining between them. The germline gives CDR1 MNHEY, CDR2 SVGAGI. CDR3 residues: CASSRDLNTEAFF. The CDR3 region has the DNA TGTGCCAGCAGCCGAGATCTAAACACTGAAGCTTTCTTT.

The J gene is TRBJ2-5, the V gene TRBV2, with TRBD2 matching over 9 bases. Germline CDR1 is SNHLY and CDR2 is FYNNEI. After removal of 10 bases from V and 3 bases from J, the junction contained 6 bases not matched to a gene. The CDR3 is 13 residues long. CDR3 sequence reads: CATARGREETQYF. CDR3 coding DNA: TGTGCCACTGCGCGCGGGAGGGAAGAGACCCAGTACTTC.

The V gene is TRBV6-6, the J gene TRBJ1-1; 9 bases are shared with TRBD1. V shed 7 bases and J 4 bases; nucleotides not matched to a gene: 7. CDR1 is MNHNY, CDR2 SVGAGI, per germline (reference sequence). This CDR3 has 14 amino acids. This chain's CDR3 is CASIPGGQGTEAFF. In DNA form, the CDR3 reads TGTGCCAGCATCCCCGGGGGACAGGGCACTGAAGCTTTCTTT.

CDR3 residues: CASTSAGGYTF. DNA of the CDR3: TGTGCCAGCACATCCGCGGGCGGCTACACCTTC. The rearrangement links TRBV6-5 to TRBJ1-2; D gene ambiguous. Trimming removed 7 bases at V and 8 bases at J, with 11 bases between. Per the germline V gene, CDR1 is MNHEY and CDR2 is SVGAGI. This CDR3 has 11 amino acids.

The chain recombines TRBV6-2 or TRBV6-3 with TRBJ1-5; 9 nucleotides line up with TRBD1. Germline lookup yields CDR1 MNHEY and CDR2 SVGEGT. V lost 7 bases and J lost 3; bases outside the gene matches: 7. This CDR3 is 15 amino acids long. CDR3 region: CASIPQGAVNQPQHF. The CDR3 DNA reads as TGTGCCAGCATCCCACAGGGGGCGGTCAATCAGCCCCAGCATTTT.

The CDR3 loop reads CASSPGRGEGYTF. CDR3 coding DNA: TGTGCCAGCAGCCCCGGGAGGGGTGAGGGCTACACCTTC. V gene TRBV3-1 (or the pseudogene TRBV3-2) combines with J gene TRBJ1-2; D might be TRBD1 (5 bases). CDR1 and CDR2 (germline): LGHDT, YNNKEL (reference sequence). There are 13 residues in the CDR3. V was cut by 4 bases and J by 8 bases, with 14 bases left in between.

CDR3 sequence: CASSPGLAMNTEAFF. CDR3 nucleotides: TGTGCCAGCAGCCCCGGGCTAGCCATGAACACTGAAGCTTTCTTT. The J gene is TRBJ1-1, the V gene TRBV16; D remains unclear. V gave up 4 bases and J gave up 0 bases, with 12 bases separating them. CDR1 is KGHSY and CDR2 is FQNENV in the germline V gene. CDR3 size: 15 residues.

This chain connects TRBV27 to TRBJ2-7; 7 bases fit TRBD2. With 6 bases clipped from V and 6 bases from J, the junction kept 17 bases outside the gene matches. CDR1 is MNHEY and CDR2 is SMNVEV in the germline V gene (reference sequence). CDR3 length: 16 amino acids. CDR3 sequence reads: CASRQIGGSRGSEQYV. The CDR3 DNA reads as TGTGCCAGCAGGCAAATTGGCGGGAGTAGGGGAAGCGAGCAGTACGTC.

V usage is TRBV25-1 and J usage is TRBJ2-1; 9 nucleotides align to TRBD2. Trimming cost V 5 bases and J 9 bases; bases outside gene matches: 8. The CDR3 contains 14 residues. Germline V gene lookup returns CDR1 MGHDK and CDR2 SYGVNS. This CDR3 reads CASSIAGGPVEQFF. DNA of the CDR3: TGTGCCAGCAGTATTGCGGGGGGGCCGGTTGAGCAGTTCTTC.

This clone was seen only a few times. This chain connects TRBV7-6 to TRBJ1-6, with TRBD1 matching 7 bases. Germline trimming cut 1 base from V and 7 bases from J; bases unmatched to any gene: 13. Germline lookup yields CDR1 SGHVS and CDR2 FNYEAQ. CDR3 length: 18 residues. CDR3 protein: CASSLDSPTGHLNSPLHF. In nucleotides, the CDR3 is TGTGCCAGCAGCTTAGACTCCCCGACAGGGCACTTAAATTCACCCCTCCACTTT. Drawing the rest from reference TRBV7-6 and TRBJ1-6, the complete variable domain is GAGVSQSPRYKVTKRGQDVALRCDPISGHVSLYWYRQALGQGPEFLTYFNYEAQQDKSGLPNDRFSAERPEGSISTLTIQRTEQRDSAMYRCASSLDSPTGHLNSPLHFGNGTRLTVT.

The chain joins TRBV18 to TRBJ1-1; weak D call: TRBD1 (6 bases). V was trimmed by 3 bases and J by 0 bases, leaving 11 bases between them. CDR3 length: 15 residues. The germline V gene has CDR1 KGHSH and CDR2 LQKENI. The CDR3 nucleotides read TGTGCCAGCTCACCGACACAGGGCATGAACACTGAAGCTTTCTTT. Protein: CASSPTQGMNTEAFF.

The chain combines TRBV19 with TRBJ2-3; D is undetermined. Germline-derived CDR1 and CDR2 are LNHDA and SQIVND (reference sequence). V lost 5 bases to trimming and J lost 0 bases, with 9 bases between them. The CDR3 consists of 14 residues. CDR3 nucleotides: TGTGCCAGTAGTTACGGTCCTAGCACAGATACGCAGTATTTT. This codes for CASSYGPSTDTQYF.

The chain couples TRBV5-4 to TRBJ1-1; 9 positions match TRBD1. The CDR3 spans 15 residues. The V and J ends lost 3 bases and 2 bases, in that order; junction bases with no gene match: 5. Germline CDR1 SGHNT, CDR2 YYREEE (reference sequence). The CDR3 DNA reads TGTGCCAGCAGCTCCCGGGACAGGGCCAACACTGAAGCTTTCTTT. It specifies CASSSRDRANTEAFF.

The chain combines TRBV19 with TRBJ1-5; D is undetermined. This CDR3 is built from 16 residues. Germline CDR1 reads LNHDA; CDR2 reads SQIVND (reference sequence). The germline V and J ends were trimmed by 5 bases and 3 bases, with 17 bases remaining between them. CDR3 in amino acids: CASSAHGVLNNQPQHF. The CDR3 DNA sequence: TGTGCCAGTAGTGCCCACGGGGTTTTAAACAATCAGCCCCAGCATTTT.